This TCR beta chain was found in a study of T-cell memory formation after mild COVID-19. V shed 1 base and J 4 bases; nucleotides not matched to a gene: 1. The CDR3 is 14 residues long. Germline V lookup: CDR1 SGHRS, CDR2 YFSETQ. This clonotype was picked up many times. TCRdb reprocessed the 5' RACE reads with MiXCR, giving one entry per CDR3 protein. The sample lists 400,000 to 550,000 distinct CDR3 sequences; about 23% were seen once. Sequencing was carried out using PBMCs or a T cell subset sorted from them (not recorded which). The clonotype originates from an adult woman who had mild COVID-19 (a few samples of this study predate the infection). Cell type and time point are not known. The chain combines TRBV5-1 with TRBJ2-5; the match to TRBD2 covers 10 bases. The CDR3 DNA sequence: TGCGCCAGCAGCTTGAGACTAGCGGGAGAGACCCAGTACTTC. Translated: CASSLRLAGETQYF.